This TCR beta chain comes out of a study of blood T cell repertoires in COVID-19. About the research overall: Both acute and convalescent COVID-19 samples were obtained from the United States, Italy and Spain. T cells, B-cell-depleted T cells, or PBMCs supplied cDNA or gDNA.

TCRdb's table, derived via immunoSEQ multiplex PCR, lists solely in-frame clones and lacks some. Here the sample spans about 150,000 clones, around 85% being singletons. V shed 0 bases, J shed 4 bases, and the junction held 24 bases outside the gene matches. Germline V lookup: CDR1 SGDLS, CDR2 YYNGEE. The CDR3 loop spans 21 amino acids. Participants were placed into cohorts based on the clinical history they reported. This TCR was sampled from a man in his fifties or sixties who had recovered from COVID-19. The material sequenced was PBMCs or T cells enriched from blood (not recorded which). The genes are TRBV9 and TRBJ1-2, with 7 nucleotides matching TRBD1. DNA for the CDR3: TGTGCCAGCAGCGTAGCCCCTCACCGTACCGACAGGGAAGGACCCCCCTATGGCTACACCTTC. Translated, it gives CASSVAPHRTDREGPPYGYTF. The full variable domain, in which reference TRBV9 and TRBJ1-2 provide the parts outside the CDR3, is DSGVTQTPKHLITATGQRVTLRCSPRSGDLSVYWYQQSLDQGLQFLIQYYNGEERAKGNILERFSAQQFPDLHSELNLSSLELGDSALYFCASSVAPHRTDREGPPYGYTFGSGTRLTVV.